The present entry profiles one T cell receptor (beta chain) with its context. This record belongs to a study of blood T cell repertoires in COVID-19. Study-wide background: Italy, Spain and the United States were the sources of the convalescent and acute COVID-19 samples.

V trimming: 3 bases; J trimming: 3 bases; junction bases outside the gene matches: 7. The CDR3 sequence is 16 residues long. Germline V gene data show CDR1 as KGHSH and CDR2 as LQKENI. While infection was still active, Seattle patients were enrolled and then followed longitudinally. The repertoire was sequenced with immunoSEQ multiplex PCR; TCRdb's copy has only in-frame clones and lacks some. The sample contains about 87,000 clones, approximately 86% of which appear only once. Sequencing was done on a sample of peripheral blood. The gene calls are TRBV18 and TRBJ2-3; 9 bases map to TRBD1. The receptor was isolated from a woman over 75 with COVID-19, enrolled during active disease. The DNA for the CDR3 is TGTGCCAGCTCACCCCGGACAGGGGCCGGGACAGATACGCAGTATTTT. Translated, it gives CASSPRTGAGTDTQYF.